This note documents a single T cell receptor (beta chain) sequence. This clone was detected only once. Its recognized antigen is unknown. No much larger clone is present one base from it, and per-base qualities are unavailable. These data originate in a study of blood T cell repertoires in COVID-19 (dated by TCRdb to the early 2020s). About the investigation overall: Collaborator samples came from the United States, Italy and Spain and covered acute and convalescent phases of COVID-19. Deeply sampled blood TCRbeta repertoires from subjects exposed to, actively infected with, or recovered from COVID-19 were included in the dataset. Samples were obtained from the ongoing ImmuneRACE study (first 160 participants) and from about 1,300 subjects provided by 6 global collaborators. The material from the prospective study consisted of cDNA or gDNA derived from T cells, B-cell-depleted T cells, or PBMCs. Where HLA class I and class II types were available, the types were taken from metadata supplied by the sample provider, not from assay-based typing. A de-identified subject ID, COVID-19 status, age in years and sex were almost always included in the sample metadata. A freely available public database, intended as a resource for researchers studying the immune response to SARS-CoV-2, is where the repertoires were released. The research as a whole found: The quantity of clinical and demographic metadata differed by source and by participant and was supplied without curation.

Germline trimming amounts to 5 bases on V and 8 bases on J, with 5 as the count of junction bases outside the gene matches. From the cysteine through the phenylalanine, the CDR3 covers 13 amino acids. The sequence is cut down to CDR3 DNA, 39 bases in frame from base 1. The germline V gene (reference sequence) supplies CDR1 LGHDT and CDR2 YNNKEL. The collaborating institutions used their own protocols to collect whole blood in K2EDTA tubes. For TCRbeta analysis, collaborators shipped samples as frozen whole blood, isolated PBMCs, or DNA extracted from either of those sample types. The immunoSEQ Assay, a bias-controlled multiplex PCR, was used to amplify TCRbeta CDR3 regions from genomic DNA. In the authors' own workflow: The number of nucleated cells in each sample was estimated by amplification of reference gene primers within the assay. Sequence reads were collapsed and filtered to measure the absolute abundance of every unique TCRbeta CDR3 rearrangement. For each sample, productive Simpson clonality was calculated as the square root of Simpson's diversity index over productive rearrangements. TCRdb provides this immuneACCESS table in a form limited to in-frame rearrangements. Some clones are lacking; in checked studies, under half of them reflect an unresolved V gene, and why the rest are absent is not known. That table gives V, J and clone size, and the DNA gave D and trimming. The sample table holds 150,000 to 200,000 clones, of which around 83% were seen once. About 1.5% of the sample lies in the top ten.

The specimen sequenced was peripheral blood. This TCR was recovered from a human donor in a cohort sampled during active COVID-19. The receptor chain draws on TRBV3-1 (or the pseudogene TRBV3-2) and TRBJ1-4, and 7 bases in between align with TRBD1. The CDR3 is CASSNNRGEKLFF. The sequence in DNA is TGTGCCAGCAGCAACAACAGGGGAGAAAAACTGTTTTTT.